Listed below are T cell receptor beta chains from one sample, sequenced in a study of PD-L1 blockade in urothelial cancer. Sequencing used immunoSEQ multiplex PCR; TCRdb keeps in-frame clones, though not all of them. The sample carries around 120,000 clones, roughly 90% recorded once. Material: PBMCs, obtained around atezolizumab (anti-PD-L1) treatment. These receptors were obtained from a man in his sixties with urothelial cancer. The CDR3 runs from the conserved cysteine through the conserved F or W. The D gene is left open where the match is weak. Not all rows give a size; the values are once, few, many and, for expanded clones, a class.

d_call: NA; j_call: TRBJ2-5; v_call: TRBV7-2; clone_size: NA; cdr3_aa: CASSREETQYF; cdr3_nt: TGTGCCAGCAGTCGGGAGGAGACCCAGTACTTC
d_call: NA; j_call: TRBJ1-3; v_call: TRBV7-6; clone_size: few; cdr3_aa: CASSLGSSDSGNTIYF; cdr3_nt: TGTGCCAGCAGCTTAGGTTCTTCAGACTCTGGAAACACCATATATTTT
d_call: NA; j_call: TRBJ1-1; v_call: TRBV28; clone_size: NA; cdr3_aa: CASSLVRNTEAFF; cdr3_nt: TGTGCCAGCAGTTTGGTGAGGAACACTGAAGCTTTCTTT
d_call: TRBD1; j_call: TRBJ2-3; v_call: TRBV5-6; clone_size: NA; cdr3_aa: CASSVGTVPSTDTQYF; cdr3_nt: TGTGCCAGCAGCGTGGGGACAGTCCCTAGCACAGATACGCAGTATTTT
d_call: TRBD2; j_call: TRBJ2-7; v_call: TRBV4-2; clone_size: NA; cdr3_aa: CASRPGLGGYEQYF; cdr3_nt: TGTGCCAGCAGGCCGGGACTAGGAGGCTACGAGCAGTACTTC
d_call: TRBD1; j_call: TRBJ1-1; v_call: TRBV5-1; clone_size: once; cdr3_aa: CASSLGDRGSEAFF; cdr3_nt: TGCGCCAGCAGCTTGGGGGACAGGGGCTCTGAAGCTTTCTTT
d_call: TRBD2; j_call: TRBJ2-3; v_call: TRBV11-2; clone_size: NA; cdr3_aa: CASSFSPGGTDTQYF; cdr3_nt: TGTGCCAGCAGCTTTAGCCCGGGAGGTACAGATACGCAGTATTTT
d_call: TRBD1; j_call: TRBJ2-7; v_call: TRBV5-1; clone_size: NA; cdr3_aa: CASSLFQGATYEQYF; cdr3_nt: TGCGCCAGCAGCTTGTTCCAGGGGGCAACCTACGAGCAGTACTTC
d_call: NA; j_call: TRBJ1-5; v_call: TRBV6-6; clone_size: NA; cdr3_aa: CASSYSGHSNQPQHF; cdr3_nt: TGTGCCAGCAGTTACTCAGGACATAGCAATCAGCCCCAGCATTTT
d_call: NA; j_call: TRBJ1-1; v_call: TRBV27; clone_size: few; cdr3_aa: CASSLSVRANTEAFF; cdr3_nt: TGTGCCAGCAGTTTATCGGTCAGGGCGAACACTGAAGCTTTCTTT
d_call: NA; j_call: TRBJ2-7; v_call: TRBV6-1; clone_size: NA; cdr3_aa: CASSDRSSYEQYF; cdr3_nt: TGTGCCAGCAGTGATCGGTCGTCCTACGAGCAGTACTTC
d_call: TRBD1; j_call: TRBJ2-7; v_call: TRBV7-9; clone_size: NA; cdr3_aa: CASSRDRTTYEQYF; cdr3_nt: TGTGCCAGCAGCCGGGACAGGACCACCTACGAGCAGTACTTC
d_call: NA; j_call: TRBJ1-3; v_call: TRBV5-4; clone_size: NA; cdr3_aa: CASSPQSGNTIYF; cdr3_nt: TGTGCCAGCAGCCCCCAGTCTGGAAACACCATATATTTT
d_call: TRBD2; j_call: TRBJ2-5; v_call: TRBV7-3; clone_size: NA; cdr3_aa: CASSPTSGAQETQYF; cdr3_nt: TGTGCCAGCAGCCCAACAAGCGGGGCACAAGAGACCCAGTACTTC
d_call: TRBD1; j_call: TRBJ1-2; v_call: TRBV27; clone_size: NA; cdr3_aa: CASSRQGVVAGYTF; cdr3_nt: TGTGCCAGCAGCAGACAGGGGGTAGTAGCTGGCTACACCTTC
d_call: NA; j_call: TRBJ2-5; v_call: TRBV6-6; clone_size: NA; cdr3_aa: CASRGWLLATQYF; cdr3_nt: TGTGCCAGCAGGGGCTGGCTTCTTGCGACCCAGTACTTC
d_call: NA; j_call: TRBJ1-5; v_call: TRBV27; clone_size: NA; cdr3_aa: CASSATGTYQPQHF; cdr3_nt: TGTGCCAGCAGTGCCACAGGGACCTATCAGCCCCAGCATTTT
d_call: TRBD2; j_call: TRBJ2-7; v_call: TRBV19; clone_size: NA; cdr3_aa: CASSLTSGGYEQYF; cdr3_nt: TGTGCCAGTAGTTTGACTAGCGGGGGGTACGAGCAGTACTTC
d_call: NA; j_call: TRBJ1-1; v_call: TRBV5-4; clone_size: once; cdr3_aa: CASSTKGVPEAFF; cdr3_nt: TGTGCCAGCAGCACCAAAGGGGTACCTGAAGCTTTCTTT
d_call: TRBD1; j_call: TRBJ2-7; v_call: TRBV6-5; clone_size: NA; cdr3_aa: CASTKGTGVGYEQYF; cdr3_nt: TGTGCCAGCACCAAAGGGACAGGGGTAGGGTACGAGCAGTACTTC
d_call: NA; j_call: TRBJ1-3; v_call: TRBV7-9; clone_size: NA; cdr3_aa: CASSTSGISGDTIYF; cdr3_nt: TGTGCCAGCAGCACGTCAGGGATAAGTGGGGACACCATATATTTT
d_call: NA; j_call: TRBJ2-5; v_call: TRBV30; clone_size: NA; cdr3_aa: CAWTSGQETQYF; cdr3_nt: TGTGCCTGGACTTCGGGACAAGAGACCCAGTACTTC
d_call: TRBD2; j_call: TRBJ2-4; v_call: TRBV28; clone_size: NA; cdr3_aa: CASSSGGPANIQYF; cdr3_nt: TGTGCCAGCAGTTCGGGGGGGCCCGCAAACATTCAGTACTTC
d_call: NA; j_call: TRBJ2-2; v_call: TRBV18; clone_size: NA; cdr3_aa: CASSPLARGSNTGELFF; cdr3_nt: TGTGCCAGCTCACCATTGGCCAGGGGCTCGAACACCGGGGAGCTGTTTTTT
d_call: TRBD1; j_call: TRBJ1-6; v_call: TRBV2; clone_size: NA; cdr3_aa: CASSGTARNSPLHF; cdr3_nt: TGTGCCAGCAGCGGGACAGCGAGAAATTCACCCCTCCACTTT
d_call: NA; j_call: TRBJ1-6; v_call: TRBV28; clone_size: NA; cdr3_aa: CASSSGRNNSPLHF; cdr3_nt: TGTGCCAGCAGTTCGGGTCGGAATAATTCACCCCTCCACTTT
d_call: TRBD2; j_call: TRBJ2-7; v_call: TRBV28; clone_size: NA; cdr3_aa: CASRFGGGRHEQYF; cdr3_nt: TGTGCCAGCAGGTTTGGGGGGGGTCGGCACGAGCAGTACTTC
d_call: TRBD1; j_call: TRBJ1-2; v_call: TRBV29-1; clone_size: NA; cdr3_aa: CSVYPGQGNGYTF; cdr3_nt: TGCAGCGTCTACCCGGGACAGGGGAATGGCTACACCTTC
d_call: NA; j_call: TRBJ1-4; v_call: TRBV19; clone_size: NA; cdr3_aa: CASSIDRAREKLFF; cdr3_nt: TGTGCCAGTAGTATAGACAGGGCACGTGAAAAACTGTTTTTT
d_call: NA; j_call: TRBJ1-2; v_call: TRBV30; clone_size: NA; cdr3_aa: CAWGADYGYTF; cdr3_nt: TGTGCCTGGGGGGCAGACTATGGCTACACCTTC
d_call: TRBD1; j_call: TRBJ1-3; v_call: TRBV19; clone_size: NA; cdr3_aa: CASRDRGSGNTIYF; cdr3_nt: TGTGCCAGTCGGGACAGGGGTTCTGGAAACACCATATATTTT
d_call: TRBD1; j_call: TRBJ2-5; v_call: TRBV5-1; clone_size: few; cdr3_aa: CASSLLWTGQETQYF; cdr3_nt: TGCGCCAGCAGCTTGTTGTGGACAGGCCAAGAGACCCAGTACTTC
d_call: TRBD1; j_call: TRBJ2-3; v_call: TRBV13; clone_size: NA; cdr3_aa: CASSHVGTDYTDTQYF; cdr3_nt: TGTGCCAGCAGCCACGTCGGGACAGACTACACAGATACGCAGTATTTT
d_call: NA; j_call: TRBJ2-5; v_call: TRBV13; clone_size: NA; cdr3_aa: CASSPYRGGPPETQYF; cdr3_nt: TGTGCCAGCAGCCCCTACCGAGGGGGTCCGCCGGAGACCCAGTACTTC
d_call: NA; j_call: TRBJ2-7; v_call: TRBV21-1; clone_size: NA; cdr3_aa: CASSKPHGDRAYEQYF; cdr3_nt: TGTGCCAGCAGCAAACCCCATGGGGACAGGGCCTACGAGCAGTACTTC
d_call: NA; j_call: TRBJ2-3; v_call: TRBV2; clone_size: once; cdr3_aa: CASSEARLRGNTDTQYF; cdr3_nt: TGTGCCAGCAGTGAAGCGCGGTTGCGGGGAAACACAGATACGCAGTATTTT
d_call: NA; j_call: TRBJ2-3; v_call: TRBV5-4; clone_size: NA; cdr3_aa: CASSLPGGGADTQYF; cdr3_nt: TGTGCCAGCAGCCTCCCAGGAGGGGGGGCAGATACGCAGTATTTT
d_call: NA; j_call: TRBJ1-5; v_call: TRBV15; clone_size: NA; cdr3_aa: CATSRGGPQHF; cdr3_nt: TGTGCCACCAGCAGAGGCGGGCCCCAGCATTTT
d_call: NA; j_call: TRBJ2-5; v_call: TRBV28; clone_size: NA; cdr3_aa: CASTPLARETQYF; cdr3_nt: TGTGCCAGCACCCCTCTGGCTCGAGAGACCCAGTACTTC
d_call: NA; j_call: TRBJ2-3; v_call: TRBV4-1; clone_size: NA; cdr3_aa: CASSHVGGPDTQYF; cdr3_nt: TGCGCCAGCAGCCATGTCGGAGGGCCAGATACGCAGTATTTT
d_call: NA; j_call: TRBJ2-5; v_call: TRBV7-9; clone_size: NA; cdr3_aa: CASSLPPGETQYF; cdr3_nt: TGTGCCAGCAGCTTACCGCCGGGAGAGACCCAGTACTTC
d_call: NA; j_call: TRBJ2-4; v_call: TRBV28; clone_size: NA; cdr3_aa: CASSSPKTGAPAQYF; cdr3_nt: TGTGCCAGCAGTTCGCCAAAAACAGGTGCTCCCGCTCAGTACTTC
d_call: NA; j_call: TRBJ1-6; v_call: TRBV19; clone_size: few; cdr3_aa: CASSISDSFGNSPLHF; cdr3_nt: TGTGCCAGTAGTATCAGTGATTCATTCGGGAATTCACCCCTCCACTTT
d_call: TRBD2; j_call: TRBJ2-3; v_call: TRBV18; clone_size: NA; cdr3_aa: CASSPLAGGTTDTQYF; cdr3_nt: TGTGCCAGCTCACCACTAGCGGGAGGGACCACAGATACGCAGTATTTT
d_call: TRBD1; j_call: TRBJ1-2; v_call: TRBV18; clone_size: NA; cdr3_aa: CASSPKETGTVYGYTF; cdr3_nt: TGTGCCAGCTCACCAAAAGAGACCGGGACAGTCTATGGCTACACCTTC
d_call: TRBD2; j_call: TRBJ2-7; v_call: TRBV6-5; clone_size: NA; cdr3_aa: CASSYNGLAGDEQYF; cdr3_nt: TGTGCCAGCAGTTACAACGGACTAGCGGGAGACGAGCAGTACTTC
d_call: TRBD1; j_call: TRBJ2-7; v_call: TRBV19; clone_size: NA; cdr3_aa: CASSRQGANEQYF; cdr3_nt: TGTGCCAGTAGTCGGCAGGGGGCTAACGAGCAGTACTTC
d_call: NA; j_call: TRBJ1-5; v_call: TRBV27; clone_size: NA; cdr3_aa: CASSLSREGGQPQHF; cdr3_nt: TGTGCCAGCAGTTTATCTAGGGAAGGAGGACAGCCCCAGCATTTT
d_call: NA; j_call: TRBJ1-4; v_call: TRBV7-6; clone_size: NA; cdr3_aa: CASSSEMGEKLFF; cdr3_nt: TGTGCCAGCAGCTCGGAGATGGGTGAAAAACTGTTTTTT
d_call: NA; j_call: TRBJ2-3; v_call: TRBV5-1; clone_size: NA; cdr3_aa: CASSLSQEADTQYF; cdr3_nt: TGCGCCAGCAGCTTGTCGCAGGAGGCAGATACGCAGTATTTT
d_call: NA; j_call: TRBJ2-5; v_call: TRBV28; clone_size: NA; cdr3_aa: CASGIGGEGETQYF; cdr3_nt: TGTGCCAGCGGGATCGGGGGAGAAGGAGAGACCCAGTACTTC
d_call: TRBD2; j_call: TRBJ2-5; v_call: TRBV4-1; clone_size: NA; cdr3_aa: CASSPSPGTSGELGQETQYF; cdr3_nt: TGCGCCAGCAGCCCGTCCCCGGGGACTAGCGGGGAATTAGGACAAGAGACCCAGTACTTC
d_call: TRBD2; j_call: TRBJ2-1; v_call: TRBV11-3; clone_size: once; cdr3_aa: CASSPRLAGGNEQFF; cdr3_nt: TGTGCCAGCAGCCCTCGACTAGCGGGGGGGAATGAGCAGTTCTTC